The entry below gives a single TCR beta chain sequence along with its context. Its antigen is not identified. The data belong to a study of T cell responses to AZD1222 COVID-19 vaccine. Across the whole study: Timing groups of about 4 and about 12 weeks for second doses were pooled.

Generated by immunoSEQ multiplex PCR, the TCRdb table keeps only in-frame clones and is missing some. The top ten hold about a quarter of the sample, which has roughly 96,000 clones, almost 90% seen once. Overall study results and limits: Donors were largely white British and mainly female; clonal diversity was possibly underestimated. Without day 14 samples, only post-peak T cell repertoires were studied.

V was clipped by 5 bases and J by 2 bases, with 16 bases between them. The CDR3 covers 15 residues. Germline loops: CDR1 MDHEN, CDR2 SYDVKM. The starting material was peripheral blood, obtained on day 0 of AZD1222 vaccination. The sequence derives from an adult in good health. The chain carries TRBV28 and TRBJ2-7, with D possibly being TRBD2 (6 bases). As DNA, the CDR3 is TGTGCCAGCAGTGGGGAGGCGGCGGGACCCTACGAGCAGTACTTC. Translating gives CASSGEAAGPYEQYF. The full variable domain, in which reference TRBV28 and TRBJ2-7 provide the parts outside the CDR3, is DVKVTQSSRYLVKRTGEKVFLECVQDMDHENMFWYRQDPGLGLRLIYFSYDVKMKEKGDIPEGYSVSREKKERFSLILESASTNQTSMYLCASSGEAAGPYEQYFGPGTRLTVT.